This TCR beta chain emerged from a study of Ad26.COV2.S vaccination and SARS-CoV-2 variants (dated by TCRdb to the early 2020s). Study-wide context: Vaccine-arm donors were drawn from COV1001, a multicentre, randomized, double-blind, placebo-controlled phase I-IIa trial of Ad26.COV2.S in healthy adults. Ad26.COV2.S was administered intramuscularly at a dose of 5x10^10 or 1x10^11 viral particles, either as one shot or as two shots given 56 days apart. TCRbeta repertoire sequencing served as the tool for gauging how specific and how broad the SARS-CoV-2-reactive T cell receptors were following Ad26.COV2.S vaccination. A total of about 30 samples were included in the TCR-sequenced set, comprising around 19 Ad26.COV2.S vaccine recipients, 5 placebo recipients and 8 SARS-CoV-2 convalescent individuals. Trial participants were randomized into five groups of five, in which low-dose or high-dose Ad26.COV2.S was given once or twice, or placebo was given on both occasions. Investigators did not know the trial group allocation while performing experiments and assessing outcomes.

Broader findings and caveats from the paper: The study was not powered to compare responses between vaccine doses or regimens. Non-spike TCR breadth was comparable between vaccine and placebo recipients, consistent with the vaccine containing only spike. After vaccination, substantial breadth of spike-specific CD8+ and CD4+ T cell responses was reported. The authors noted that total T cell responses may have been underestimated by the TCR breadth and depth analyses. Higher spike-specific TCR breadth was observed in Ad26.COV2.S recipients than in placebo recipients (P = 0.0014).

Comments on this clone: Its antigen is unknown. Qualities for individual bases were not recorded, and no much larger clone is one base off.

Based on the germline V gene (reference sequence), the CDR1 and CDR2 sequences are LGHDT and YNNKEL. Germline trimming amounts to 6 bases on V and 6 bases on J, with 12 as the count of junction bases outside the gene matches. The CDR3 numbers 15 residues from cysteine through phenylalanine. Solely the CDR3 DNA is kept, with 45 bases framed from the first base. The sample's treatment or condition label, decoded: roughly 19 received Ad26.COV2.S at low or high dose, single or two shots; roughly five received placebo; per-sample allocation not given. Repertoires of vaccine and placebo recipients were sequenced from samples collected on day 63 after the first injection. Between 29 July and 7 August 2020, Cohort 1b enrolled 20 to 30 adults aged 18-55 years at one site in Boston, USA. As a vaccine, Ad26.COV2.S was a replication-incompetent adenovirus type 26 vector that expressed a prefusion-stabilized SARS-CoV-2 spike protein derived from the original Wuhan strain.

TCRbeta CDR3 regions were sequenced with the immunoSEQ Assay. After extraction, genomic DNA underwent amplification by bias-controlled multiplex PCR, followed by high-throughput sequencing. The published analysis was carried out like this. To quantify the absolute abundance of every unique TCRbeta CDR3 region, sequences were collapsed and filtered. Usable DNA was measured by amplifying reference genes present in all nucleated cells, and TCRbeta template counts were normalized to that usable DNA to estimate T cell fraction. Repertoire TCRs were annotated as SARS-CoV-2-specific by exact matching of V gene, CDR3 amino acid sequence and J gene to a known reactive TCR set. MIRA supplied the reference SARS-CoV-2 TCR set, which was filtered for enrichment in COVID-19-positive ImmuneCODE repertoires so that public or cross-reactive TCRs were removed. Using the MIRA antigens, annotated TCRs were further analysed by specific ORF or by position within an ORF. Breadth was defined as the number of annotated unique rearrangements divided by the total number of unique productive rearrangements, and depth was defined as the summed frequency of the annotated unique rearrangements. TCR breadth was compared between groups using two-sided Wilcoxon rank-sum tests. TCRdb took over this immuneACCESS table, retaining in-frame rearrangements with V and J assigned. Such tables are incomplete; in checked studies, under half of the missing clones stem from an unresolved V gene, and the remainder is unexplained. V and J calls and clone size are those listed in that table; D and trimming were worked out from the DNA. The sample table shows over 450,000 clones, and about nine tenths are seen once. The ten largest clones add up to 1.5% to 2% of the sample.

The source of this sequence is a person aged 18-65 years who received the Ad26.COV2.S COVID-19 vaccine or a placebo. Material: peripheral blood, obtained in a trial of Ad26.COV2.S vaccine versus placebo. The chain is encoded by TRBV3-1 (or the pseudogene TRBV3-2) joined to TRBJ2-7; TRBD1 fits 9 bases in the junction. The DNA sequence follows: TGTGCCAGCAGTTATCCGGGACAGGGCATCGGCGAGCAGTACTTC. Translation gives CASSYPGQGIGEQYF.